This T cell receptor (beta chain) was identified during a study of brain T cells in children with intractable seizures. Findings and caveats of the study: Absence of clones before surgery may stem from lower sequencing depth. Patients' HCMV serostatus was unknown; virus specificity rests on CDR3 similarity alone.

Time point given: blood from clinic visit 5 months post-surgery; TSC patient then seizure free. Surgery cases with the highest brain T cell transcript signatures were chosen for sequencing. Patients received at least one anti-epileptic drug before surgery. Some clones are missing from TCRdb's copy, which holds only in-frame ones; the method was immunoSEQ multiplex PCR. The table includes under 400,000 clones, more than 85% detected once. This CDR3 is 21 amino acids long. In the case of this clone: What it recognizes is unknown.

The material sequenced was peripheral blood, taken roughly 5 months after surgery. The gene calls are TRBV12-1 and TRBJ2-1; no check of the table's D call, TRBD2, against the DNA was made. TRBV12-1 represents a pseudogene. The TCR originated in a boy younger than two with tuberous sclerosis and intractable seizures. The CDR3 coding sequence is TGTGCCAGCAGCTTTGCTACTAGCGGGAGCCATACGAAAAAATGGGACAATGAGCAGTTCTTC. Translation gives CASSFATSGSHTKKWDNEQFF.